The rows below give T cell receptor beta chains drawn from one sample of a study of blood T cell repertoires in COVID-19. TCRdb's copy holds only in-frame clones and misses some; the assay was immunoSEQ multiplex PCR. The sample yields approximately 130,000 clones, about 70% seen once. The sequencing input was peripheral blood. The receptors originated from a woman between 65 and 79 years old with acute or convalescent COVID-19. Each CDR3 is given with its conserved first and last residue. Each record gives: CDR3 DNA, CDR3 protein, D gene, V gene, clone size, J gene. The D gene is left open where the match is weak. Part of the rows lack a size; the others show once, few, many or a class for expanded clones.

DNA: TGTGCCACCAGCAGAGATCTAGCGGGGGGCTTAGAGCAGTTCTTC
CDR3: CATSRDLAGGLEQFF
D: TRBD2
V: TRBV15
size: NA
J: TRBJ2-1

DNA: TGTGCCAGCAGTTACTTCTGGGAGGGTCAGCCCCAGCATTTT
CDR3: CASSYFWEGQPQHF
D: NA
V: TRBV6-2/TRBV6-3
size: NA
J: TRBJ1-5

DNA: TGTGCCAGCAGCTTCCCCTCAGGGGAGCACACTGAAGCTTTCTTT
CDR3: CASSFPSGEHTEAFF
D: NA
V: TRBV5-4
size: NA
J: TRBJ1-1

DNA: TGTGCCAGCAGTTACGTAGCGGGAGGCTCCTACGAGCAGTACTTC
CDR3: CASSYVAGGSYEQYF
D: TRBD2
V: TRBV6-5
size: NA
J: TRBJ2-7

DNA: TGTGCCAGCAAACCAAGCCTAACAAGAGGCCGGGAGACCCAGTACTTC
CDR3: CASKPSLTRGRETQYF
D: NA
V: TRBV28
size: NA
J: TRBJ2-5

DNA: TGTGCCAGCAACCGGGACAGGGTGCCCCAGCGCTATGGCTACACCTTC
CDR3: CASNRDRVPQRYGYTF
D: TRBD1
V: TRBV5-4
size: NA
J: TRBJ1-2

DNA: TGTGCCAGCACCCTAGGGGGCCCTGGAAACACCATATATTTT
CDR3: CASTLGGPGNTIYF
D: TRBD1
V: TRBV6-5
size: few
J: TRBJ1-3

DNA: TGTGCCAGCAGTCCCGGATGGGGGCGCACCGGCGAGCAGTACTTC
CDR3: CASSPGWGRTGEQYF
D: NA
V: TRBV6-5
size: NA
J: TRBJ2-7

DNA: TGTGCCAGCAGCCGGACTAGCGGGCCCTACAATGAGCAGTTCTTC
CDR3: CASSRTSGPYNEQFF
D: TRBD2
V: TRBV7-2
size: NA
J: TRBJ2-1

DNA: TGTGCCAGCAGTCCCGGGGCAGGGAGGAACATTCAGTACTTC
CDR3: CASSPGAGRNIQYF
D: NA
V: TRBV28
size: few
J: TRBJ2-4

DNA: TGCAGCGTGGTCCAGGGGGGAGAGACCCAGTACTTC
CDR3: CSVVQGGETQYF
D: NA
V: TRBV29-1
size: NA
J: TRBJ2-5

DNA: TGTGCCACCAGGGCCATTGGGGTGGAACTAGCGGGAGGGCTAGAGACCCAGTACTTC
CDR3: CATRAIGVELAGGLETQYF
D: TRBD2
V: TRBV24-1
size: NA
J: TRBJ2-5

DNA: TGTGCCTGGGGGGGAGGTAGCGGGAGAGTGGAGACCCAGTACTTC
CDR3: CAWGGGSGRVETQYF
D: TRBD2
V: TRBV30
size: NA
J: TRBJ2-5

DNA: TGTGCCAGCAGCTTAGCGAGGGGACAGAACACTGAAGCTTTCTTT
CDR3: CASSLARGQNTEAFF
D: NA
V: TRBV7-8
size: NA
J: TRBJ1-1

DNA: TGTGCCAGCAGTTCTACTAGGCTTTCCGAGACCCAGTACTTC
CDR3: CASSSTRLSETQYF
D: NA
V: TRBV7-2
size: few
J: TRBJ2-5

DNA: TGTGCCAGCATCGGGACAAACCAAGAGACCCAGTACTTC
CDR3: CASIGTNQETQYF
D: NA
V: TRBV28
size: NA
J: TRBJ2-5

DNA: TGTGCCAGCAGCTTGGGGCTATTGAACACTGAAGCTTTCTTT
CDR3: CASSLGLLNTEAFF
D: NA
V: TRBV7-8
size: NA
J: TRBJ1-1

DNA: TGTGCCAGCAGTTTATCTACAGGGACTAAAGGAAAACTGTTTTTT
CDR3: CASSLSTGTKGKLFF
D: NA
V: TRBV6-6
size: NA
J: TRBJ1-4

DNA: TGTGCCAGCAGTTTTAGGGACAGGGGTTACAATGAGCAGTTCTTC
CDR3: CASSFRDRGYNEQFF
D: TRBD1
V: TRBV28
size: few
J: TRBJ2-1

DNA: TGTGCCAGCAGTTCAGCGGGGACGAACACCGGGGAGCTGTTTTTT
CDR3: CASSSAGTNTGELFF
D: TRBD2
V: TRBV6-2/TRBV6-3
size: NA
J: TRBJ2-2

DNA: TGTGCCAGCAGTTACGACGGACAGCTGAACACTGAAGCTTTCTTT
CDR3: CASSYDGQLNTEAFF
D: NA
V: TRBV6-5
size: NA
J: TRBJ1-1

DNA: TGTGCCAGCAGGCAAGGGGACAGGGGGTTCACACCCCTCCACTTT
CDR3: CASRQGDRGFTPLHF
D: TRBD1
V: TRBV3-1/TRBV3-2
size: NA
J: TRBJ1-6

DNA: TGCGCCAGCAGCTTGGGCACAGGGACTGGAAACACCATATATTTT
CDR3: CASSLGTGTGNTIYF
D: NA
V: TRBV5-1
size: NA
J: TRBJ1-3

DNA: TGTGCCAGCAGCTTAATGCTAGCCTCCTACAATGAGCAGTTCTTC
CDR3: CASSLMLASYNEQFF
D: NA
V: TRBV11-2
size: NA
J: TRBJ2-1

DNA: TGTGCCAGCAGGAGTCGGGCCGGGGAGCTGTTTTTT
CDR3: CASRSRAGELFF
D: NA
V: TRBV6-5
size: NA
J: TRBJ2-2

DNA: TGTGCCAGCAGCTTAGGCGGGACAGTACAAGAGACCCAGTACTTC
CDR3: CASSLGGTVQETQYF
D: NA
V: TRBV5-4
size: NA
J: TRBJ2-5

DNA: TGTGCCAGCAGCCAAGATCGGGGGGCAGGGTGCCGCTATGGCTACACCTTC
CDR3: CASSQDRGAGCRYGYTF
D: NA
V: TRBV3-1/TRBV3-2
size: NA
J: TRBJ1-2

DNA: TGTGCCAGCAGTGAAGCCCCAGGGCTGTACGAGCAGTACTTC
CDR3: CASSEAPGLYEQYF
D: NA
V: TRBV6-1
size: NA
J: TRBJ2-7

DNA: TGTGCCAGCAGTTTACGGTCTTCCGACAATGAGCAGTTCTTC
CDR3: CASSLRSSDNEQFF
D: NA
V: TRBV27
size: NA
J: TRBJ2-1

DNA: TGTGCCAGTACCGCGGGACTCCGGGGCACTGAAGCTTTCTTT
CDR3: CASTAGLRGTEAFF
D: NA
V: TRBV19
size: NA
J: TRBJ1-1

DNA: TGTGCCAGTAGTCCCCCGACAGGGACGACCACTGAAGCTTTCTTT
CDR3: CASSPPTGTTTEAFF
D: TRBD1
V: TRBV19
size: NA
J: TRBJ1-1